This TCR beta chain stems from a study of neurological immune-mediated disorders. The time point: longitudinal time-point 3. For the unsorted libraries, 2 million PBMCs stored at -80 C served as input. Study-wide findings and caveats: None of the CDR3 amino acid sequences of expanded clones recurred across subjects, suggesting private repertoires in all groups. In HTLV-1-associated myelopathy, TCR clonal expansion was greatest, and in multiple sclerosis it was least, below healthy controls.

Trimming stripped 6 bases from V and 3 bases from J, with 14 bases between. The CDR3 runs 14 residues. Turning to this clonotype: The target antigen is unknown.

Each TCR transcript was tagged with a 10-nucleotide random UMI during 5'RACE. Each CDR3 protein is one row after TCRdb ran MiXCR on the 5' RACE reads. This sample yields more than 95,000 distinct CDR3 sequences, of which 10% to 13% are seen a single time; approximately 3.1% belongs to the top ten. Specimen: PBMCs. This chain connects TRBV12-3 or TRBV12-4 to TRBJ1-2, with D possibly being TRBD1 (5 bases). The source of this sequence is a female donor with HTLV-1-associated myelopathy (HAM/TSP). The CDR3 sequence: CASRNLGGYYGYTF. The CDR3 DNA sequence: TGTGCCAGCAGAAACCTGGGGGGGTACTATGGCTACACCTTC.